Sequencing of this TCR beta chain was carried out in a study of CD8 T cells in Susac syndrome. Reverse transcription used roughly 0.5 to 1 ug RNA and random hexamers. It was immunoSEQ multiplex PCR that amplified TCR beta CDR3 across 54 Vbeta and 13 Jbeta. TCRdb independently ran MiXCR on the immunoSEQ multiplex PCR reads; one entry per CDR3 protein. The data hold about 77,000 distinct CDR3 sequences, with about 93% observed a single time. About this clonotype itself: One end of the junction fails to match germline, which may point to a read error.

Germline CDR1 is MNHEY and CDR2 is SMNVEV (reference sequence). The CDR3 is 11 amino acids. This chain uses TRBV27 with TRBJ1-1; D uncertain. Input material: CD4+ T cells from PBMCs. The TCR originated in a human donor with Susac syndrome. DNA of the CDR3: TGTGCCAGCAGTTCAAGCACTCAAGCTTTCTTT. Translation gives CASSSSTQAFF.